Following are 26 T cell receptor beta chains from one sample sequenced in a study of cytomegalovirus exposure and HLA in healthy donors. Use of 60 Vbeta and 13 Jbeta primers characterized the PCR. TCRdb's copy holds only in-frame clones and misses some; the assay was immunoSEQ multiplex PCR. The sample includes over 65,000 clones, roughly four fifths of them seen just once. Sequencing was performed on PBMCs. The receptor set was obtained from a human donor in good health.

V is TRBV7-7 and J is TRBJ2-2, with a weak D call TRBD1 (6 bases). The CDR3 is 17 amino acids. V lost 2 bases and J 7 bases, leaving 20 bases between the germline ends. Germline CDR1 and CDR2: SSHAT and FNYEAQ (reference sequence). CDR3 protein: CASSLNLDRQDVGELFF. The CDR3, as DNA: TGTGCCAGCAGCTTAAACTTAGACAGGCAGGACGTCGGGGAGCTGTTTTTT. The variable domain in full, completed from reference TRBV7-7 and TRBJ2-2, reads GAGVSQSPRYKVTKRGQDVTLRCDPISSHATLYWYQQALGQGPEFLTYFNYEAQPDKSGLPSDRFSAERPEGSISTLTIQRTEQRDSAMYRCASSLNLDRQDVGELFFGEGSRLTVL.

V usage is TRBV7-3 and J usage is TRBJ2-2; D is unclear. This CDR3 comprises 16 residues. Deletions cut 1 base from V and 0 bases from J, with 9 bases between. The germline CDR1 and CDR2 sequences are SGHTA and FQGTGA. DNA of the CDR3: TGTGCCAGCAGCTTAAGGTTTGCGGCGAACACCGGGGAGCTGTTTTTT. It translates to CASSLRFAANTGELFF.

The chain uses TRBV7-9 and TRBJ1-1; 7 bases are a match to TRBD1. Germline loops: CDR1 SEHNR, CDR2 FQNEAQ (reference sequence). Trimming at V came to 1 base and at J to 8 bases, leaving 7 bases not matched to a gene. The CDR3 has 14 amino acids. The DNA for the CDR3 is TGTGCCAGCAGCTTAGACAAGGGGGCGGACGAAGCTTTCTTT. Protein sequence: CASSLDKGADEAFF.

In its sample, this clone was seen a few times. The chain combines TRBV18 with TRBJ1-2; 7 bases fit TRBD1. V was pared by 4 bases and J by 3 bases, with 2 bases of the junction left unmatched. The germline CDR1 and CDR2 sequences are KGHSH and LQKENI. The CDR3 runs to 13 residues. CDR3 in amino acids: CASSLGQDYGYTF. CDR3 coding DNA: TGTGCCAGCTCACTCGGACAGGACTATGGCTACACCTTC.

This chain links TRBV6-1 with TRBJ1-4; no firm D call. This CDR3 comprises 13 residues. Germline CDR1 is MNHNS and CDR2 is SASEGT. Trimming cost V 8 bases and J 4 bases, with 11 bases left between them. CDR3 nucleotides: TGTGCCAGCCTAATTCGGGTTAATGAAAAACTGTTTTTT. This sequence encodes CASLIRVNEKLFF.

V and J are TRBV5-1 and TRBJ2-2; TRBD2 matches 10 bases. This CDR3 contains 17 residues. Trimming at V came to 1 base and at J to 0 bases, leaving 3 bases not matched to a gene. Germline V gene lookup returns CDR1 SGHRS and CDR2 YFSETQ. CDR3 sequence reads: CASSLSSGGANTGELFF. The CDR3 nucleotides are TGCGCCAGCAGCTTGTCTAGCGGGGGAGCGAACACCGGGGAGCTGTTTTTT.

This chain connects TRBV19 to TRBJ1-3; D possibly corresponds to TRBD1 (5 bases). Per germline, CDR1 LNHDA and CDR2 SQIVND (reference sequence). With 2 bases removed from V and 0 bases from J, the gap between germline ends came to 8 bases. The CDR3 spans 15 residues. The CDR3: CASSIRGLSGNTIYF. CDR3 nucleotide sequence: TGTGCCAGTAGTATACGGGGACTCTCTGGAAACACCATATATTTT.

V usage is TRBV6-5 and J usage is TRBJ1-5, with D maybe TRBD1 (6 bases). Germline V gene lookup returns CDR1 MNHEY and CDR2 SVGAGI. The V and J ends lost 8 bases and 0 bases respectively, with 14 bases between them. The CDR3 has 15 amino acids. CDR3 sequence: CASAEDRYSNQPQHF. The CDR3 DNA is TGTGCCAGCGCAGAGGACAGATATAGCAATCAGCCCCAGCATTTT.

The chain recombines TRBV10-3 with TRBJ2-2, with 7 bases that match TRBD1. V lost 11 bases to trimming and J lost 7 bases; unmatched junction nucleotides: 7. The length of the CDR3 is 12 residues. CDR1 ENHRY and CDR2 SYGVKD come from the germline V gene. DNA for the CDR3: TGTGCCGCCAACGACAGGGACGGGGAGCTGTTTTTT. This codes for CAANDRDGELFF.

This clone has a handful of counts. This chain joins TRBV19 and TRBJ1-5; D gene ambiguous. V gave up 3 bases and J gave up 4 bases, with 7 bases separating them. The V gene's germline CDR1 is LNHDA and CDR2 SQIVND (reference sequence). This CDR3 region has 13 residues. As DNA, the CDR3 is TGTGCCAGTAGTATGGGAGAGAATCAGCCCCAGCATTTT. Amino acid sequence: CASSMGENQPQHF.

The chain carries TRBV19 and TRBJ2-1; D uncertain. Per germline, CDR1 LNHDA and CDR2 SQIVND (reference sequence). CDR3 length: 12 amino acids. Trimming took off 7 bases at V and 0 bases at J, with 4 bases between the two ends. The CDR3 bases are TGTGCCAGTACTAGCTCCTACAATGAGCAGTTCTTC. This codes for CASTSSYNEQFF.

The rearrangement links TRBV21-1 to TRBJ1-5. TRBV21-1 is labeled a pseudogene. The CDR3 extends over 21 amino acids. The DNA for the CDR3 is TGTGCCAGCAGCAAAAGCCGAGGTACGGGAAGCGGGATTCAGTCTCTGCAGCCCCAGCATTTT. Encoded protein: CASSKSRGTGSGIQSLQPQHF.

This clone appeared once. The chain uses TRBV16 and TRBJ1-5; no clear D gene. This CDR3 spans 13 amino acids. Germline CDR1 KGHSY, CDR2 FQNENV. Trimming took off 2 bases at V and 3 bases at J, with 5 bases between the two ends. CDR3 sequence reads: CASSQGLNQPQHF. The CDR3 DNA follows: TGTGCCAGCAGCCAAGGGCTCAATCAGCCCCAGCATTTT.

This clone was recorded once. The chain employs TRBV29-1 and TRBJ2-1, with D possibly being TRBD2 (5 bases). CDR1 is SQVTM and CDR2 is ANQGSEA in the germline V gene. This CDR3 has 13 residues. The germline V and J ends were trimmed by 7 bases and 0 bases, with 10 bases remaining between them. The CDR3 nucleotides read TGCAGCGCGAACCGGGACTCCTACAATGAGCAGTTCTTC. Its translation is CSANRDSYNEQFF.

The chain employs TRBV29-1 and TRBJ2-7, with 10 nucleotides matching TRBD1. Per the germline V gene, CDR1 is SQVTM and CDR2 is ANQGSEA. The CDR3 has 13 residues. The ends lost 6 bases at V and 4 bases at J; junction bases unmatched: 6. CDR3 bases: TGCAGCGTCCGGGACAGGGGCTTGTACGAGCAGTACTTC. It translates to CSVRDRGLYEQYF.

The chain is built from TRBV7-3 and TRBJ2-7; D is possibly TRBD1 (5 bases). The germline V gene has CDR1 SGHTA and CDR2 FQGTGA. V lost 5 bases and J lost 3, with 17 bases in between. This CDR3 has 15 residues. CDR3 in amino acids: CASSARAGKNYEQYF. For the CDR3, the DNA is TGTGCCAGCAGCGCCCGAGCAGGGAAGAACTACGAGCAGTACTTC.

As for this clone: Germline and junction disagree at one end, which may indicate a read error. The chain carries TRBV7-9 and TRBJ1-1; D possibly corresponds to TRBD1 (5 bases). Germline CDR1 SEHNR, CDR2 FQNEAQ (reference sequence). The CDR3 totals 13 residues. The CDR3: CASSLAPDTEAFF. The CDR3 DNA reads as TGTGCCAGCAGCTTAGCACCGGACACCGAAGCTTTCTTT.

The chain recombines TRBV9 with TRBJ1-6, with 12 bases identical to TRBD1. Germline V gene sequence: CDR1 SGDLS, CDR2 YYNGEE. The CDR3 loop spans 17 amino acids. The J segment lost 8 bases and the V segment lost 0 bases, leaving 6 bases of the junction unmatched. CDR3 in amino acids: CASSVGGTGGLDSPLHF. CDR3 DNA sequence: TGTGCCAGCAGCGTAGGAGGGACAGGGGGCTTGGATTCACCCCTCCACTTT.

CDR3 coding DNA: TGTGCCAGCAGTGGAGGGGGCTTGTTTGATCAGCCCCAGCATTTT. Protein product: CASSGGGLFDQPQHF. The V call is TRBV2, the J call TRBJ1-5; 7 bases map to TRBD1. The trim removed 4 bases at V and 5 bases at J, leaving 8 bases unmatched. The length of the CDR3 is 15 residues. Germline V gives CDR1 SNHLY, CDR2 FYNNEI.

The chain recombines TRBV28 with TRBJ2-7, with a weak D call TRBD1 (5 bases). CDR3 length equals 15 residues. Looked up from germline, CDR1 is MDHEN and CDR2 is SYDVKM. Trimming stripped 5 bases from V and 4 bases from J, with 18 bases between. CDR3: CASSPRAPTVYEQYF. CDR3 sequence (DNA): TGTGCCAGCAGTCCCCGGGCCCCGACAGTATACGAGCAGTACTTC.

The chain carries TRBV5-1 and TRBJ2-1; maybe TRBD2 (5 bases). Trimming left V 4 bases short and J 0 bases short, with 11 bases between. The CDR3 covers 15 residues. Germline V CDR1 and CDR2: SGHRS, YFSETQ. CDR3: CASSPVGSSYNEQFF. The CDR3 nucleotides read TGCGCCAGCAGCCCGGTTGGGAGCTCCTACAATGAGCAGTTCTTC.

This clone was recorded only once. The chain combines TRBV29-1 with TRBJ1-2, with 7 bases lining up with TRBD1. Germline V gene sequence: CDR1 SQVTM, CDR2 ANQGSEA. The CDR3 loop spans 11 amino acids. In DNA, the CDR3 is TGCACGGGAGGGGGCGACTATGGCTACACCTTC. Translating gives CTGGGDYGYTF.

The chain uses TRBV9 and TRBJ2-4; 10 nucleotides agree with TRBD1. Trimming cost V 3 bases and J 3 bases; bases outside gene matches: 12. CDR3 length: 18 residues. Germline CDR1 is SGDLS and CDR2 is YYNGEE. Written as DNA, the CDR3 is TGTGCCAGCAGCGCGCCAAAAGGGACAGGGGAACTCAAAAACATTCAGTACTTC. Protein product: CASSAPKGTGELKNIQYF.

The chain carries TRBV28 and TRBJ1-1; D unresolved. V lost 1 base, J lost 11 bases, and 14 bases lay in between. Germline lookup yields CDR1 MDHEN and CDR2 SYDVKM. This CDR3 contains 13 residues. The CDR3 is CASSLSPSRDAFF. The CDR3 DNA follows: TGTGCCAGCAGTTTATCCCCCTCCCGGGATGCTTTCTTT. Full variable domain (missing parts from reference TRBV28 and TRBJ1-1): DVKVTQSSRYLVKRTGEKVFLECVQDMDHENMFWYRQDPGLGLRLIYFSYDVKMKEKGDIPEGYSVSREKKERFSLILESASTNQTSMYLCASSLSPSRDAFFGQGTRLTVV.

This clone was seen more than once but under ten times. This sequence joins TRBV6-1 and TRBJ1-5; the match to TRBD1 covers 9 bases. Trimming cost V 2 bases and J 6 bases; bases outside gene matches: 5. The V gene's germline CDR1 is MNHNS and CDR2 SASEGT. The CDR3 consists of 15 residues. The CDR3 region is CASSELGQGSQPQHF. In nucleotides, the CDR3 is TGTGCCAGCAGTGAATTGGGACAGGGAAGTCAGCCCCAGCATTTT.

This chain connects TRBV9 to TRBJ2-2, with TRBD2 matching over 11 bases. CDR3 length: 15 amino acids. The germline V gene has CDR1 SGDLS and CDR2 YYNGEE. The trim removed 3 bases at V and 6 bases at J, leaving 4 bases unmatched. CDR3 nucleotides: TGTGCCAGCAGCGGACTAGCGGGGTACCCCGGGGAGCTGTTTTTT. Translating gives CASSGLAGYPGELFF.